The next 18 T cell receptor beta chains were all read from a single sample in a study of T cell changes during pregnancy in multiple sclerosis. Method: immunoSEQ multiplex PCR; TCRdb's copy keeps in-frame clones and lacks some. The data hold tens of thousands of clones, with roughly nine tenths observed a single time. The specimen was CD8+ T cells from peripheral blood mononuclear cells, collected in the first trimester of pregnancy. The receptor source for this set is a female donor with multiple sclerosis, enrolled in a pregnancy study.

The gene calls are TRBV4-3 and TRBJ2-1; the D gene is possibly TRBD2 (5 bases). The CDR3 is 16 amino acids. Looked up from germline, CDR1 is LGHNA and CDR2 is YSLEER. Trimming left V 4 bases short and J 0 bases short, with 13 bases between. CDR3 coding DNA: TGCGCCAGCAGCCCTAGCTGGTGGAGCTCCTACAATGAGCAGTTCTTC. Translated, it gives CASSPSWWSSYNEQFF.

The chain is built from TRBV6-5 and TRBJ2-7; maybe TRBD1 (6 bases). Germline loops: CDR1 MNHEY, CDR2 SVGAGI. CDR3 length: 12 amino acids. V was clipped by 5 bases and J by 11 bases, with 16 bases between them. The CDR3 DNA is TGTGCCAGCAGTCTCCCCGGGACACTTGAGTACTTC. The encoded protein is CASSLPGTLEYF.

The DNA of the CDR3 is TGTGCCAGCACTACCGGGCAGGGTAACGAAAAACTGTTTTTT. Protein sequence: CASTTGQGNEKLFF. The V call is TRBV27, the J call TRBJ1-4; D is possibly TRBD1 (5 bases). Per germline, CDR1 MNHEY and CDR2 SMNVEV (reference sequence). The CDR3 consists of 14 residues. V dropped 7 bases and J dropped 8 bases, with 17 bases sitting between them.

The rearrangement joins TRBV18 to TRBJ2-3; possibly TRBD2 for D (5 bases). The CDR3 runs to 14 residues. The V and J ends lost 4 bases and 3 bases respectively, with 11 bases between them. Germline assignment: CDR1 KGHSH and CDR2 LQKENI. CDR3 sequence reads: CASSRVRDTDTQYF. DNA of the CDR3: TGTGCCAGCTCACGGGTTCGGGATACAGATACGCAGTATTTT.

The chain carries TRBV4-1 and TRBJ2-1; 7 bases fit TRBD2. The V segment lost 4 bases and the J segment 1 base; nucleotides outside the gene matches: 7. The CDR3 is 16 residues long. Germline V gene lookup returns CDR1 MGHRA and CDR2 YSYEKL. Here the CDR3 DNA reads TGCGCCAGCAGCCGCATAAGGGAGGGATCCTACAATGAGCAGTTCTTC. Its translation is CASSRIREGSYNEQFF.

The chain couples TRBV5-1 to TRBJ2-3; 11 nucleotides match TRBD2. V lost 4 bases and J lost 2; bases outside the gene matches: 9. The CDR3 has 17 amino acids. Germline V gives CDR1 SGHRS, CDR2 YFSETQ. For the CDR3, the DNA is TGCGCCAGCAGCACTCGGGGACTAGCGGAATTCACAGATACGCAGTATTTT. It is translated as CASSTRGLAEFTDTQYF.

The chain recombines TRBV4-2 with TRBJ2-7; 14 bases line up with TRBD2. J was trimmed by 3 bases and V by 1 base; bases with no gene match: 2. The V gene's germline CDR1 is LGHNA and CDR2 YNFKEQ. This CDR3 contains 16 residues. As DNA, the CDR3 is TGTGCCAGCAGCCAAGTGGGACTAGCGGGAGTCTACGAGCAGTACTTC. Encoded protein: CASSQVGLAGVYEQYF.

This rearrangement joins TRBV4-1 to TRBJ1-2; D unclear. The length of the CDR3 is 16 residues. Germline V CDR1 and CDR2: MGHRA, YSYEKL. V lost 0 bases and J lost 6, with 17 bases in between. The CDR3: CASSQEGGSTFHGYTF. DNA of the CDR3: TGCGCCAGCAGCCAAGAAGGCGGCAGTACCTTTCATGGCTACACCTTC.

The rearrangement links TRBV7-2 to TRBJ2-7, with TRBD2 matching over 7 bases. The CDR3 extends over 19 amino acids. The J segment lost 3 bases and the V segment lost 2 bases, leaving 19 bases of the junction unmatched. Germline V CDR1 and CDR2: SGHTA, FQGNSA. CDR3 nucleotide sequence: TGTGCCAGCAGCTTAACATCTGGCATCCCCCGGGACTACTTCTACGAGCAGTACTTC. This codes for CASSLTSGIPRDYFYEQYF.

This chain joins TRBV7-2 and TRBJ2-7; the D gene is possibly TRBD1 (6 bases). The CDR3 covers 16 residues. Trimming removed 0 bases from V and 3 bases from J, with 15 bases in between. Germline V gene lookup returns CDR1 SGHTA and CDR2 FQGNSA. CDR3 amino acids: CASSLAWTVSFYEQYF. In nucleotides, the CDR3 is TGTGCCAGCAGCTTAGCATGGACAGTCAGTTTCTACGAGCAGTACTTC.

The chain recombines TRBV5-4 with TRBJ1-1; 12 nucleotides line up with TRBD1. Trimming cost V 4 bases and J 1 base; bases outside gene matches: 5. This CDR3 comprises 16 residues. Germline lookup yields CDR1 SGHNT and CDR2 YYREEE (reference sequence). CDR3 nucleotides: TGTGCCAGCAGCCCTCTGGGACAGGGGGCGAACACTGAAGCTTTCTTT. Amino acid sequence: CASSPLGQGANTEAFF.

The CDR3 nucleotides read TGTGCCAGCAGTTTAGCTACAGGGGTGAACACTGAAGCTTTCTTT. It codes for CASSLATGVNTEAFF. The V call is TRBV28, the J call TRBJ1-1; TRBD1 matches at 7 bases. With 2 bases clipped from V and 0 bases from J, the junction kept 3 bases outside the gene matches. CDR3 length equals 15 residues. Germline V gene lookup returns CDR1 MDHEN and CDR2 SYDVKM.

About this clone itself: The same CDR3 arises from other DNA sequences in this sample as well. The rearrangement links TRBV5-1 to TRBJ1-5; D is possibly TRBD1 (6 bases). Looked up from germline, CDR1 is SGHRS and CDR2 is YFSETQ. Deletions cut 0 bases from V and 9 bases from J, with 13 bases between. The CDR3 runs to 14 residues. CDR3 amino acids: CASSLEQGERPQHF. CDR3 bases: TGCGCCAGCAGCTTGGAACAGGGAGAAAGGCCCCAGCATTTT. Full variable domain (rest looked up from reference TRBV5-1 and TRBJ1-5): KAGVTQTPRYLIKTRGQQVTLSCSPISGHRSVSWYQQTPGQGLQFLFEYFSETQRNKGNFPGRFSGRQFSNSRSEMNVSTLELGDSALYLCASSLEQGERPQHFGDGTRLSIL.

DNA of the CDR3: TGCGCCAGCAGCCAAGCCGGGACTAGCGAATACAATGAGCAGTTCTTC. Residues: CASSQAGTSEYNEQFF. This chain uses TRBV4-3 with TRBJ2-1, with 10 bases matching TRBD2. V trimming: 1 base; J trimming: 4 bases; junction bases outside the gene matches: 4. CDR3 length equals 16 residues. The germline V gene encodes CDR1 LGHNA and CDR2 YSLEER.

The V and J genes are TRBV9 and TRBJ1-4; D might be TRBD1 (5 bases). The CDR3 runs 14 residues. V lost 3 bases and J lost 8, with 14 bases in between. Germline V gene sequence: CDR1 SGDLS, CDR2 YYNGEE. The CDR3: CASSGGGLGEKLFF. In DNA form, the CDR3 reads TGTGCCAGCAGCGGCGGGGGTTTAGGAGAAAAACTGTTTTTT.

The sample holds one count of this clone. V gene TRBV7-2 combines with J gene TRBJ2-4; 7 nucleotides line up with TRBD2. The germline V gene encodes CDR1 SGHTA and CDR2 FQGNSA. The CDR3 runs 17 residues. The junction had 12 bases not matched to a gene; V was cut back by 0 bases and J by 7 bases. The CDR3 coding sequence is TGTGCCAGCAGCTTAGCGCCGATAAGGACTAGTCTGAACATTCAGTACTTC. Encoded protein: CASSLAPIRTSLNIQYF.

This chain connects TRBV27 to TRBJ2-5, with 8 positions matching TRBD1. The DNA end is a closer match to TRBJ2-7, so the J assignment may be wrong. The germline CDR1 and CDR2 sequences are MNHEY and SMNVEV (reference sequence). The CDR3 runs 15 residues. The CDR3 DNA is TGTGCCAGCAGCGTTACAGGGGGACTTTCCTACGAGCAGTACTTC. Translation: CASSVTGGLSYEQYF.

The gene calls are TRBV5-6 and TRBJ2-3; TRBD2 matches at 14 bases. Germline trimming cut 4 bases from V and 2 bases from J; bases unmatched to any gene: 12. The CDR3 loop spans 19 amino acids. In germline, CDR1 is SGHDT, CDR2 YYEEEE. CDR3 protein: CASSGGTSGRPDFTDTQYF. CDR3 DNA: TGTGCCAGCAGCGGAGGGACTAGCGGGAGACCGGACTTCACAGATACGCAGTATTTT.